This TCR beta chain was identified during a study of cytomegalovirus exposure and HLA in healthy donors. V lost 3 bases to trimming and J lost 8 bases; unmatched junction nucleotides: 8. Germline values: CDR1 ENHRY, CDR2 SYGVKD. This CDR3 is 15 amino acids long. Primers for the PCR totalled 60 Vbeta and 13 Jbeta. Sequencing was performed with immunoSEQ multiplex PCR; in TCRdb, only in-frame clones are kept and a portion is missing. The data hold some 190,000 clones, with approximately 80% observed a single time. Sequencing used PBMCs. This chain uses TRBV10-3 with TRBJ1-4; 8 positions agree with TRBD1. This TCR was sampled from a woman aged 25 to 39 in good health and CMV-seropositive. CDR3 coding DNA: TGTGCCATCAGTGACTACGACAGGGGTGGCGAAAAACTGTTTTTT. Translated: CAISDYDRGGEKLFF.